This T cell receptor (beta chain) was documented in a study of cytomegalovirus exposure and HLA in healthy donors. PCR amplification relied on 60 Vbeta primers (plus 13 Jbeta primers). Repertoires were generated with immunoSEQ multiplex PCR, while TCRdb's copy carries only in-frame clones and drops some. The sample yields some 220,000 clones, roughly 78% seen once. Study-wide results and caveats: Investigators reported 150 to 200 TCR beta chains as tied to cytomegalovirus. In a later analysis, V- and J-gene trimming of beta chains associated with a DCLRE1C missense variant, replicated independently.

Each donor's status was that of a healthy bone marrow donor. V shed 1 base and J 11 bases; nucleotides not matched to a gene: 9. The CDR3 length is 13 residues. Germline V gives CDR1 GTSNPN, CDR2 SVGIG (reference sequence). Points on this clone: The antigen is undetermined.

The clonotype originates from a boy between 10 and 17 years old in good health and CMV-seronegative. The chain joins TRBV30 to TRBJ2-5; 8 bases are shared with TRBD2. The sequenced sample was PBMCs. This CDR3 is CAWSAGGQLEQYF. The CDR3 region has the DNA TGTGCCTGGAGTGCGGGGGGGCAATTGGAGCAGTACTTC.